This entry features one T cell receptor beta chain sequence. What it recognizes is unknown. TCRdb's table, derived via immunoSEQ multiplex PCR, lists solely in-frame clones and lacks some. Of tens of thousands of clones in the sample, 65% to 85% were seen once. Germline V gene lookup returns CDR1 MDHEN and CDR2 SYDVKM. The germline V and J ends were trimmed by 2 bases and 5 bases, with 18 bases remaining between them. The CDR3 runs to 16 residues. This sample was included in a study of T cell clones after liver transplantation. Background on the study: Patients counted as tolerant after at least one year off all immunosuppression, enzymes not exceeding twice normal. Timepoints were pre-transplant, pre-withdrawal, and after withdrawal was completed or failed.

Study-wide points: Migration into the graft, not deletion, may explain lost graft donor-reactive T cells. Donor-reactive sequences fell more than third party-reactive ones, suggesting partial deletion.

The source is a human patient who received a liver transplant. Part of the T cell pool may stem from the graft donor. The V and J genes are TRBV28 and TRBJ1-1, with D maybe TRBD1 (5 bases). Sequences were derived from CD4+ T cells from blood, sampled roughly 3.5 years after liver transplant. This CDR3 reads CASSLVSGPRGTEAFF. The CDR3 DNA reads TGTGCCAGCAGTTTAGTCTCAGGGCCCCGCGGGACTGAAGCTTTCTTT.